The 17 T cell receptor beta chains below were found in one sample sequenced in a study of OX40 agonist ivuxolimab in advanced cancers. Libraries were prepared through the immunoSEQ multiplex PCR assay. As stored in TCRdb, this immuneACCESS dataset retains in-frame rearrangements with V and J assigned. A fraction of the clones does not appear; measured against another copy, unresolved V genes explain less than half of the discrepancy, and the remainder lacks a known reason. For this sample the table gives 85,000 to 100,000 clones, of which roughly 88% were detected only once. Approximately 4.2% of the sample comes from the top ten. The sequencing used CD4+ or CD8+ T cells sorted from blood, collected in a trial of the OX40 agonist ivuxolimab. The receptor set was obtained from an adult with an advanced solid tumor such as melanoma, head and neck, liver or kidney cancer.

The genes are TRBV28 and TRBJ2-7; D is unresolved. This CDR3 has 20 amino acids. V was clipped by 4 bases and J by 2 bases, with 30 bases between them. Germline V gives CDR1 MDHEN, CDR2 SYDVKM. The CDR3 coding sequence is TGTGCCAGCAGTTCCCGCAGCCCACTTTTAAGTACAGAACAGACCTACGAGCAGTACTTC. This translates into CASSSRSPLLSTEQTYEQYF.

The rearrangement links TRBV5-1 to TRBJ2-3, with 7 bases identical to TRBD1. J was trimmed by 5 bases and V by 2 bases; bases with no gene match: 5. Germline V gene data show CDR1 as SGHRS and CDR2 as YFSETQ. There are 14 residues in the CDR3. The CDR3: CASSLTGVGDTQYF. In DNA, the CDR3 is TGCGCCAGCAGCTTAACAGGGGTTGGAGATACGCAGTATTTT. The full variable domain, rest sourced from reference TRBV5-1 and TRBJ2-3, is KAGVTQTPRYLIKTRGQQVTLSCSPISGHRSVSWYQQTPGQGLQFLFEYFSETQRNKGNFPGRFSGRQFSNSRSEMNVSTLELGDSALYLCASSLTGVGDTQYFGPGTRLTVL.

The chain uses TRBV7-2 and TRBJ2-7; tentative D call: TRBD1 (5 bases). CDR1 and CDR2 from the germline V gene are SGHTA and FQGNSA. Trimming stripped 5 bases from V and 3 bases from J, with 11 bases between. CDR3 length: 13 amino acids. CDR3 amino acids: CASSLDNFYEQYF. The CDR3 nucleotides read TGTGCCAGCAGCCTGGACAATTTCTACGAGCAGTACTTC.

The chain carries TRBV9 and TRBJ2-1; possibly TRBD1 for D (6 bases). Germline CDR1 is SGDLS and CDR2 is YYNGEE. This CDR3 spans 19 amino acids. V lost 0 bases and J lost 0, with 19 bases in between. The CDR3 is CASSVAQGRIRDSYNEQFF. CDR3 coding DNA: TGTGCCAGCAGCGTAGCCCAGGGGCGAATACGAGACTCCTACAATGAGCAGTTCTTC.

A few counts support this clone. The rearrangement uses TRBV28 and TRBJ2-7; 7 bases agree with TRBD2. V lost 6 bases to trimming and J lost 5 bases; unmatched junction nucleotides: 10. Germline assignment: CDR1 MDHEN and CDR2 SYDVKM. The CDR3 spans 14 residues. In DNA form, the CDR3 reads TGTGCCAGCAGGCTGCGGGAGTGGAGTAACGAGCAGTACTTC. Translating gives CASRLREWSNEQYF.

CDR3 sequence reads: CASSVGIAETLPNTGELFF. The CDR3 region has the DNA TGTGCCAGCAGCGTAGGCATAGCGGAAACCCTTCCGAACACCGGGGAGCTGTTTTTT. V gene TRBV7-9 combines with J gene TRBJ2-2; D perhaps matches TRBD2 (6 bases). The CDR3 extends over 19 amino acids. CDR1 SEHNR and CDR2 FQNEAQ come from the germline V gene (reference sequence). V lost 5 bases and J lost 0, with 22 bases in between.

The chain carries TRBV6-6 and TRBJ1-1, with a tentative D call TRBD1 (6 bases). Germline V gene data show CDR1 as MNHNY and CDR2 as SVGAGI (reference sequence). V was trimmed by 6 bases and J by 4 bases, leaving 15 bases between them. This CDR3 contains 14 residues. CDR3 in amino acids: CASSQAWDTTEAFF. CDR3 bases: TGTGCCAGCAGCCAAGCCTGGGACACCACTGAAGCTTTCTTT.

The V call is TRBV28, the J call TRBJ2-7; D is perhaps TRBD2 (7 bases). Germline-derived CDR1 and CDR2 are MDHEN and SYDVKM. With 7 bases removed from V and 0 bases from J, the gap between germline ends came to 16 bases. The length of the CDR3 is 15 residues. Here the CDR3 reads CASTLGGAHSYEQYF. The DNA of the CDR3 is TGTGCCAGCACCCTAGGGGGGGCCCACTCCTACGAGCAGTACTTC.

The V gene is TRBV11-2, the J gene TRBJ2-5, with D perhaps assigned TRBD1 or TRBD2 (6 bases each). V lost 4 bases and J lost 9, with 18 bases in between. This CDR3 contains 14 residues. The V gene's germline CDR1 is SGHAT and CDR2 FQNNGV. The CDR3 loop is CASSWGRGRSAQYF. Here the CDR3 DNA reads TGTGCCAGCAGCTGGGGTCGGGGGCGGTCGGCCCAGTACTTC.

J is TRBJ2-1 and V is TRBV28; D remains unclear. Trimming stripped 3 bases from V and 0 bases from J, with 9 bases between. In germline, CDR1 is MDHEN, CDR2 SYDVKM. This CDR3 region has 15 residues. CDR3 protein: CASSFKRYSYNEQFF. The CDR3 DNA is TGTGCCAGCAGTTTTAAGAGATACTCCTACAATGAGCAGTTCTTC.

This sequence joins TRBV30 and TRBJ1-6; D not certain. Germline values: CDR1 GTSNPN, CDR2 SVGIG (reference sequence). The CDR3 consists of 13 residues. The CDR3 DNA reads as TGTGCGCGGATTACAAAGGGCGGATGGGCCCTCCACTTT. The encoded protein is CARITKGGWALHF.

The chain uses TRBV7-9 and TRBJ2-2; tentative D call: TRBD1 (5 bases). CDR3 length: 14 amino acids. CDR1 is SEHNR and CDR2 is FQNEAQ in the germline V gene (reference sequence). Trimming pared 5 bases from V and 0 bases from J, leaving 7 bases between. In nucleotides, the CDR3 is TGTGCCAGCAGCCAACAGGCGAACACCGGGGAGCTGTTTTTT. The encoded protein is CASSQQANTGELFF.

This clone occurred once. V and J are TRBV10-2 and TRBJ2-7; D gene ambiguous. The germline CDR1 and CDR2 sequences are WSHSY and SAAADI. The CDR3 contains 13 residues. The V end was cut by 4 bases, the J end by 2 bases, with 9 bases between. The CDR3 coding sequence is TGCGCCAGCAGTGCCGGGTACCCCTACGAGCAGTACTTC. This sequence encodes CASSAGYPYEQYF.

This clone was seen a handful of times. V usage is TRBV12-5 and J usage is TRBJ2-1; D unclear. Germline V gene data show CDR1 as LGHNT and CDR2 as FRNRAP. The CDR3 is 11 amino acids. The V end was cut by 7 bases, the J end by 10 bases, with 11 bases between. The CDR3 region has the DNA TGTGCTAGTGCCCCCCCGACGGAGCAGTTCTTC. Protein: CASAPPTEQFF.

The genes are TRBV27 and TRBJ2-1; D is perhaps TRBD2 (6 bases). The CDR3 loop spans 14 amino acids. The germline V gene encodes CDR1 MNHEY and CDR2 SMNVEV (reference sequence). Trimming left V 6 bases short and J 2 bases short, with 11 bases between. The CDR3 here is CASRRGSTYNEQFF. Here the CDR3 DNA reads TGTGCCAGCAGGCGGGGATCTACCTACAATGAGCAGTTCTTC.

The rearrangement joins TRBV30 to TRBJ2-1; D tentatively fits TRBD1 or TRBD2 (6 bases each). V lost 2 bases to trimming and J lost 12 bases, with 26 bases between them. The CDR3 extends over 16 amino acids. Germline CDR1 GTSNPN, CDR2 SVGIG (reference sequence). Written as DNA, the CDR3 is TGTGCCTGGAGTACGGTTCGAGAGGGGGGCACCCTTCGGCAGTTCTTC. Translating gives CAWSTVREGGTLRQFF.

This chain's CDR3 is CASSLEYETGELFF. The CDR3 nucleotides read TGTGCCAGCAGCTTAGAGTACGAAACCGGGGAGCTGTTTTTT. The chain is built from TRBV7-2 and TRBJ2-2; D unresolved. CDR1 and CDR2 (germline): SGHTA, FQGNSA. The CDR3 length is 14 residues. Trimming took off 1 base at V and 5 bases at J, with 8 bases between the two ends.